This TCR beta chain was recorded in a study of shared clonotypes between healthy human individuals. Here immunoSEQ multiplex PCR was the method, and the copy in TCRdb shows in-frame clones only, minus some. The sample contains approximately 500,000 clones, about 72% of which appear only once. Germline V lookup: CDR1 SNHLY, CDR2 FYNNEI. V lost 2 bases and J 6 bases, leaving 8 bases between the germline ends. The CDR3 has 12 amino acids. The source material was PBMCs. The chain has TRBV2 and TRBJ2-7; D is unresolved. This receptor was identified in a woman aged 40 to 49 in good health. Some clones in this sample may be carry-over from other donors' samples. CDR3 sequence (DNA): TGTGCCAGCAGTGAATACTCGGGCGAGCAGTACTTC. Translation: CASSEYSGEQYF.